This TCR beta chain derives from a study of T cell changes during pregnancy in multiple sclerosis. Looked up from germline, CDR1 is SNHLY and CDR2 is FYNNEI. V shed 6 bases and J 0 bases; nucleotides not matched to a gene: 8. The CDR3 has 18 residues. TCRdb keeps only in-frame clones here, not all; method: immunoSEQ multiplex PCR. Of tens of thousands of clones listed, around nine tenths are singletons. The chain is built from TRBV2 and TRBJ2-3, with 14 bases identical to TRBD2. The material was peripheral blood, obtained in the first trimester of pregnancy. The sequence came from a female donor in good health, enrolled as a control in a pregnancy study. CDR3 protein: CASRRTSGGTTSTDTQYF. DNA of the CDR3: TGTGCCAGCAGACGGACTAGCGGGGGGACCACTAGCACAGATACGCAGTATTTT.